Given below is one T cell receptor (beta chain) in context. Its target is unknown. The protocol was immunoSEQ multiplex PCR, while the TCRdb copy is restricted to in-frame clones and leaves out a portion. The data show approximately 150,000 clones, with about 89% seen just once and roughly 3.8% held by the top ten. The source of the sample is a study of T cell responses to AZD1222 COVID-19 vaccine. Points from the study as a whole: Only 5 or 6 AZD1222 recipients were seropositive at baseline.

Germline V lookup: CDR1 ENHRY, CDR2 SYGVKD. The CDR3 is made up of 17 amino acids. Trimming stripped 3 bases from V and 5 bases from J, with 22 bases between. The sequence was obtained from an adult who received the AZD1222 COVID-19 vaccine. The sequencing here drew on peripheral blood, taken 28 days after the second AZD1222 dose. The chain carries TRBV10-3 and TRBJ1-2, with a weak D call TRBD1 (5 bases). CDR3 bases: TGTGCCATCAGTGAAGCCGCCGGGACGGTTATAACGTATGGCTACACCTTC. It yields the protein CAISEAAGTVITYGYTF.